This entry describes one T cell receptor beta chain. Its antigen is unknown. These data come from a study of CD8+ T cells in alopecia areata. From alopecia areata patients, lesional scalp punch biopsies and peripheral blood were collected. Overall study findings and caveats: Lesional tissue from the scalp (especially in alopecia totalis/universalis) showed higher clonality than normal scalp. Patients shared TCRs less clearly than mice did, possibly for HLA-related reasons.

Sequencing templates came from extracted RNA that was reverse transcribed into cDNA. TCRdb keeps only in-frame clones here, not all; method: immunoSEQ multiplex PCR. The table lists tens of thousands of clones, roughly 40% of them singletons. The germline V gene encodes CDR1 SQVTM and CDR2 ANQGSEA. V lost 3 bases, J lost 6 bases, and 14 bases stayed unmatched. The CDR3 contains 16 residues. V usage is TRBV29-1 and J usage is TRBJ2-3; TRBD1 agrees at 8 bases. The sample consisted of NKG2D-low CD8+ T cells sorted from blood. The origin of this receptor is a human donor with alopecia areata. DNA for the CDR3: TGCAGCGTTGACGTCCAGGGGGCTAGTGTATTGGATACGCAGTATTTT. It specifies CSVDVQGASVLDTQYF.